The 9 T cell receptor beta chains below come from one sample, sequenced in a study of T cell responses to AZD1222 COVID-19 vaccine. Clones were sequenced by immunoSEQ multiplex PCR, and TCRdb holds only the in-frame ones, with some missing. Among over 95,000 clones listed, around 87% were seen once. This specimen consisted of peripheral blood, obtained on day 0 of AZD1222 vaccination. Source of these receptors: an adult in good health.

The V and J genes are TRBV6-5 and TRBJ1-3; TRBD1 agrees at 7 bases. This CDR3 has 14 amino acids. Germline assignment: CDR1 MNHEY and CDR2 SVGAGI. Germline trimming cut 8 bases from V and 4 bases from J; bases unmatched to any gene: 8. The chain's CDR3 is CASLIGGEGNTIYF. In nucleotides, the CDR3 is TGTGCCAGCCTAATAGGGGGCGAAGGAAACACCATATATTTT.

The rearrangement joins TRBV9 to TRBJ1-1; possibly TRBD1 for D (5 bases). V lost 4 bases to trimming and J lost 2 bases, with 18 bases between them. Germline CDR1 is SGDLS and CDR2 is YYNGEE. The length of the CDR3 is 16 residues. Here the CDR3 DNA reads TGTGCCAGCAGCCCGCAGGTGGGGCTGGGAAACACTGAAGCTTTCTTT. It encodes CASSPQVGLGNTEAFF.

This clone was recorded a few times. V and J are TRBV20-1 and TRBJ2-1, with 10 bases matching TRBD2. Germline V gives CDR1 DFQATT, CDR2 SNEGSKA (reference sequence). The V gene end was trimmed by 3 bases and the J gene end by 6 bases; junction bases not matched to a gene: 5. CDR3 length equals 14 residues. This CDR3 is CSASRSGRANEQFF. Written as DNA, the CDR3 is TGCAGTGCTAGTAGGAGCGGGAGGGCCAATGAGCAGTTCTTC.

V usage is TRBV28 and J usage is TRBJ2-4; tentative D call: TRBD2 (5 bases). From germline, CDR1 is MDHEN and CDR2 SYDVKM. CDR3 length equals 15 residues. Trimming shortened V by 2 bases and J by 0 bases, and 8 bases separated the two germline ends. The CDR3 is CASSLERLAKNIQYF. The DNA for the CDR3 is TGTGCCAGCAGTTTAGAGCGGCTAGCCAAAAACATTCAGTACTTC.

The CDR3 sequence: CASSSRLPVDTQYF. DNA for the CDR3: TGTGCCAGCAGTTCCAGACTGCCTGTAGATACGCAGTATTTT. The chain is built from TRBV27 and TRBJ2-3; D is undetermined. There are 14 residues in the CDR3. Germline V lookup: CDR1 MNHEY, CDR2 SMNVEV (reference sequence). V was trimmed by 4 bases and J by 5 bases, leaving 13 bases between them.

The chain joins TRBV28 to TRBJ2-2, with a tentative D call TRBD2 (6 bases). The CDR3 has 14 residues. Germline lookup yields CDR1 MDHEN and CDR2 SYDVKM. The V gene lost 8 bases and the J gene lost 2 bases, with 12 bases spanning the gap. The CDR3, as DNA: TGTGCCAGCTGGGGAGGACTTAACACCGGGGAGCTGTTTTTT. The encoded protein is CASWGGLNTGELFF.

The chain joins TRBV3-1 (or the pseudogene TRBV3-2) to TRBJ2-6; TRBD1 matches at 9 bases. This CDR3 has 19 residues. V dropped 7 bases and J dropped 2; count of bases not matched to a gene: 15. Germline V lookup: CDR1 LGHDT, CDR2 YNNKEL (reference sequence). This CDR3 is CASNRRGVQGAPGANVLTF. In nucleotides, the CDR3 is TGTGCCAGCAACCGAAGGGGAGTACAGGGGGCGCCTGGGGCCAACGTCCTGACTTTC.

This clone was picked up one time. The V call is TRBV12-5, the J call TRBJ2-1, with D unresolved. The CDR3 has 13 amino acids. The germline gives CDR1 LGHNT, CDR2 FRNRAP. V was trimmed by 5 bases and J by 15 bases, leaving 20 bases between them. The chain's CDR3 is CASGPPDSSHRFF. DNA for the CDR3: TGTGCTAGTGGTCCTCCCGACTCGTCACATCGGTTCTTC. Full variable domain (outside the CDR3, taken from reference TRBV12-5 and TRBJ2-1): DARVTQTPRHKVTEMGQEVTMRCQPILGHNTVFWYRQTMMQGLELLAYFRNRAPLDDSGMPKDRFSAEMPDATLATLKIQPSEPRDSAVYFCASGPPDSSHRFFGPGTRLTVL.

The chain is built from TRBV12-3 or TRBV12-4 and TRBJ2-5, with D possibly TRBD2 on 5 matching bases. CDR3 length: 11 residues. Trimming shortened V by 10 bases and J by 1 base, and 7 bases separated the two germline ends. The CDR3 loop is CATGSQETQYF. The DNA of the CDR3 is TGTGCCACGGGATCCCAAGAGACCCAGTACTTC.